The T cell receptor (beta chain) under discussion was sequenced for a study of CD8+ T cells in alopecia areata. Treatment specified: oral pan-JAK inhibitor, 5-10 mg twice daily. Those with alopecia areata gave lesional scalp punch biopsies and peripheral blood. With 5 bases removed from V and 3 bases from J, the gap between germline ends came to 13 bases. The CDR3 has 14 amino acids. Germline V lookup: CDR1 MNHEY, CDR2 SVGAGI. This clone has a handful of counts. What it binds is not known. General observations from the study: Higher clonality and more expanded CD8+ clones appeared in lesional than normal scalp.

Extraction of RNA preceded its reverse transcription into cDNA, which served as the sequencing template. The repertoire was sequenced with immunoSEQ multiplex PCR; TCRdb's copy has only in-frame clones and lacks some. The data hold around 290,000 clones, with 58% observed a single time. Here the sequenced sample was CD4+ T cells sorted from blood, taken at week 24, from a patient treated with tofacitinib. V gene TRBV6-5 combines with J gene TRBJ1-2; perhaps TRBD1 as D (5 bases). The sequence came from a human donor with alopecia areata. The CDR3 region has the DNA TGTGCCAGCAGTCGAGGGGCTGGGGACTATGGCTACACCTTC. Its protein product is CASSRGAGDYGYTF.